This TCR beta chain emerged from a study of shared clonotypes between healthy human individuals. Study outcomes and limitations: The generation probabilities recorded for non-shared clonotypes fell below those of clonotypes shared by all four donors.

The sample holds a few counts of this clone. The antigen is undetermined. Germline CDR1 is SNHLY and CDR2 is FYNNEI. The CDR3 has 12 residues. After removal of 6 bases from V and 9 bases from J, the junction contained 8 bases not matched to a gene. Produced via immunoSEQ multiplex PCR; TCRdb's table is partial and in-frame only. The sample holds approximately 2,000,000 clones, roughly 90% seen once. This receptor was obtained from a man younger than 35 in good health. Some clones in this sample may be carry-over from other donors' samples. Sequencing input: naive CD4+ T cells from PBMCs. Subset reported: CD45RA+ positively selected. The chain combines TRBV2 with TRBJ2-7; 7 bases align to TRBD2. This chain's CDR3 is CASSREEEGQYF. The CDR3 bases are TGTGCCAGCAGCCGGGAGGAAGAAGGGCAGTACTTC.